This T cell receptor beta chain was observed in a study of breast tumors, draining lymph nodes, adjacent tissues. Findings and caveats of the study: Most tumor T cells seemingly derive from lymph node, then expand in tumor. Tumor T cell lymph node origin was a supported hypothesis, not proven.

TCRdb reanalysed the multiplex PCR reads using MiXCR and keeps one entry per CDR3 protein. Of approximately 45,000 distinct CDR3 sequences in the sample, 20% to 25% were seen once. Turning to this clonotype: Its antigen is unknown.

Germline CDR1 MNHNY, CDR2 SVGAGI (reference sequence). The V gene lost 5 bases and the J gene lost 4 bases, with 12 bases spanning the gap. The CDR3 has 14 amino acids. The chain combines TRBV6-6 with TRBJ1-3, with a weak D call TRBD1 (5 bases). The origin of this receptor is a female donor with breast cancer. Some clones in this sample may be carry-over from other donors' samples. The specimen sequenced was breast tumor tissue. The CDR3 spells CASSVQGAGNTIYF. The CDR3, as DNA: TGTGCCAGCAGTGTGCAGGGCGCGGGAAACACCATATATTTT.